A selection of T cell receptor beta chains follows, all from one sample in a study of siplizumab effects on memory and regulatory T cells. The protocol was immunoSEQ multiplex PCR, while the TCRdb copy is restricted to in-frame clones and leaves out a portion. This table has over 85,000 clones, under 95% appearing once. Sequencing was done on a sample of CD8+ T cells sorted from blood. These receptors came from a human donor in good health. Each CDR3 is given with its conserved first and last residue. Fields, in order: V gene, D gene, clone size, J gene, CDR3 protein, CDR3 DNA. The D gene is left open where the match is weak. A row's size may be missing; if present it is once, few, many or a size class.

v_gene: TRBV5-6; d_gene: -; abundance: -; j_gene: TRBJ1-1; CDR3aa: CASTPTIGGPTRNTEAFF; CDR3nt: TGTGCCAGCACACCCACCATTGGGGGGCCTACTCGTAACACTGAAGCTTTCTTT
v_gene: TRBV25-1; d_gene: -; abundance: once; j_gene: TRBJ1-4; CDR3aa: CASSDHSWEKLFF; CDR3nt: TGTGCCAGCAGTGACCACTCTTGGGAAAAACTGTTTTTT
v_gene: TRBV19; d_gene: TRBD1; abundance: -; j_gene: TRBJ2-7; CDR3aa: CASGTGDIYEQYF; CDR3nt: TGTGCCAGTGGGACAGGGGATATCTACGAGCAGTACTTC
v_gene: TRBV7-8; d_gene: -; abundance: -; j_gene: TRBJ1-5; CDR3aa: CASSARSSNQPQHF; CDR3nt: TGTGCCAGCAGCGCCCGGAGCAGCAATCAGCCCCAGCATTTT
v_gene: TRBV7-9; d_gene: TRBD1; abundance: -; j_gene: TRBJ2-6; CDR3aa: CASSSPGTGSGANVLTF; CDR3nt: TGTGCCAGCAGCTCACCCGGGACAGGGTCGGGGGCCAACGTCCTGACTTTC
v_gene: TRBV7-9; d_gene: -; abundance: -; j_gene: TRBJ1-1; CDR3aa: CASSLKATVNTEAFF; CDR3nt: TGTGCCAGCAGCTTAAAGGCAACAGTGAACACTGAAGCTTTCTTT
v_gene: TRBV6-6; d_gene: -; abundance: once; j_gene: TRBJ1-1; CDR3aa: CASSFQGGEGTEAFF; CDR3nt: TGTGCCAGCAGTTTCCAAGGGGGGGAAGGCACTGAAGCTTTCTTT
v_gene: TRBV10-1; d_gene: -; abundance: -; j_gene: TRBJ2-3; CDR3aa: CASSDPGTDTQYF; CDR3nt: TGCGCCAGCAGTGACCCGGGCACAGATACGCAGTATTTT
v_gene: TRBV27; d_gene: -; abundance: -; j_gene: TRBJ1-5; CDR3aa: CASSLRGGQPQHF; CDR3nt: TGTGCCAGCAGTTTAAGGGGAGGTCAGCCCCAGCATTTT
v_gene: TRBV13; d_gene: -; abundance: -; j_gene: TRBJ2-7; CDR3aa: CASSLGSASSYEQYF; CDR3nt: TGTGCCAGCAGCTTAGGTTCAGCCAGTTCCTACGAGCAGTACTTC
v_gene: TRBV9; d_gene: -; abundance: -; j_gene: TRBJ1-2; CDR3aa: CASSVNVRGYDGYTF; CDR3nt: TGTGCCAGCAGCGTAAATGTTCGGGGGTACGATGGCTACACCTTC
v_gene: TRBV6-1; d_gene: -; abundance: -; j_gene: TRBJ1-4; CDR3aa: CASSAQGDEKLFF; CDR3nt: TGTGCCAGCAGCGCCCAAGGGGATGAAAAACTGTTTTTT
v_gene: TRBV7-9; d_gene: -; abundance: -; j_gene: TRBJ2-7; CDR3aa: CASSIWTVPYEQYF; CDR3nt: TGTGCCAGCAGCATTTGGACTGTCCCCTACGAGCAGTACTTC
v_gene: TRBV2; d_gene: -; abundance: -; j_gene: TRBJ1-2; CDR3aa: CASSEALLGIQGYTF; CDR3nt: TGTGCCAGCAGTGAAGCGCTTCTGGGAATTCAGGGCTACACCTTC
v_gene: TRBV29-1; d_gene: -; abundance: few; j_gene: TRBJ1-3; CDR3aa: CSVEDRVGYTIYF; CDR3nt: TGCAGCGTGGAGGATAGGGTTGGGTACACCATATATTTT
v_gene: TRBV5-4; d_gene: -; abundance: -; j_gene: TRBJ1-1; CDR3aa: CASSLTANPNTEAFF; CDR3nt: TGTGCCAGCAGCTTGACGGCGAACCCGAACACTGAAGCTTTCTTT